Below are 14 T cell receptor beta chains sequenced from a single sample in a study of T cell changes during pregnancy in multiple sclerosis. Generated by immunoSEQ multiplex PCR, the TCRdb table keeps only in-frame clones and is missing some. Among over 50,000 clones, approximately 87% were seen once, and the ten largest hold approximately 5%. Sequencing was done on a sample of peripheral blood from another person, used as feeder cells. The receptor set was obtained from a human donor whose cells served as feeder cells for cultures in a pregnancy study.

The CDR3 bases are TGTGCCAGCAGCTCTAGCGGGAGTGCAGATACGCAGTATTTT. It translates to CASSSSGSADTQYF. V gene TRBV11-1 combines with J gene TRBJ2-3; TRBD2 matches 10 bases. This CDR3 is built from 14 residues. V was clipped by 4 bases and J by 4 bases; unmatched bases: 2. Germline V gene lookup returns CDR1 SGHAT and CDR2 FQDESV (reference sequence). Complete variable domain (other parts from reference TRBV11-1 and TRBJ2-3): EAEVAQSPRYKITEKSQAVAFWCDPISGHATLYWYRQILGQGPELLVQFQDESVVDDSQLPKDRFSAERLKGVDSTLKIQPAELGDSAMYLCASSSSGSADTQYFGPGTRLTVL.

This chain joins TRBV6-5 and TRBJ1-2, with 9 nucleotides matching TRBD1. Losses at the gene ends were 5 bases for V and 4 bases for J; bases not matched to a gene: 5. Per germline, CDR1 MNHEY and CDR2 SVGAGI. This CDR3 comprises 14 residues. CDR3 sequence: CASSEGQGAYGYTF. The CDR3 bases are TGTGCCAGCAGTGAGGGACAGGGAGCCTATGGCTACACCTTC.

The chain combines TRBV4-3 with TRBJ2-4; perhaps TRBD1 as D (6 bases). The V gene's germline CDR1 is LGHNA and CDR2 YSLEER. The ends were cut back, 4 bases at V and 3 bases at J, with 16 bases in the middle. The CDR3 length is 16 residues. For the CDR3, the DNA is TGCGCCAGCAGCCCCACGGTGGGGGCTGGCAAAAACATTCAGTACTTC. It specifies CASSPTVGAGKNIQYF.

V usage is TRBV5-6 and J usage is TRBJ1-5; 8 bases match TRBD1. The V segment lost 4 bases and the J segment 9 bases; nucleotides outside the gene matches: 9. Germline lookup yields CDR1 SGHDT and CDR2 YYEEEE. This CDR3 is built from 14 residues. The CDR3 nucleotides are TGTGCCAGCAGCCGGACAGGGTCTATGGGGCCCCAGCATTTT. It codes for CASSRTGSMGPQHF.

The CDR3 spells CASSWDWLNTGELFF. The CDR3 DNA is TGCGCCAGCAGCTGGGACTGGTTGAACACCGGGGAGCTGTTTTTT. The chain employs TRBV5-1 and TRBJ2-2, with D perhaps matching TRBD2 (6 bases). Germline lookup yields CDR1 SGHRS and CDR2 YFSETQ. The CDR3 length is 15 residues. The germline V and J ends were trimmed by 3 bases and 1 base, with 10 bases remaining between them.

The CDR3 bases are TGTGCCTGGAGTGTACCCAGGAGTCTACATGGGAAACCCCTCCACTTT. It is translated as CAWSVPRSLHGKPLHF. This chain joins TRBV30 and TRBJ1-6; no clear D. Trimming took off 0 bases at V and 12 bases at J, with 21 bases between the two ends. From germline, CDR1 is GTSNPN and CDR2 SVGIG (reference sequence). CDR3 length: 16 amino acids.

V gene TRBV29-1 combines with J gene TRBJ1-5, with D possibly being TRBD1 (6 bases). V was shortened by 4 bases and J by 1 base, with 14 bases between the two germline ends. This CDR3 comprises 15 residues. CDR1 is SQVTM and CDR2 is ANQGSEA in the germline V gene. CDR3 nucleotides: TGCAGCGTTGTGGTCAGGGGCAGCAGCAATCAGCCCCAGCATTTT. This encodes CSVVVRGSSNQPQHF.

The rearrangement joins TRBV11-3 to TRBJ2-3, with 7 bases fitting TRBD1. Germline values: CDR1 SGHNT, CDR2 YENEEA. J gave up 3 bases and V 2 bases, and 2 bases lay outside the gene matches. This CDR3 has 14 amino acids. The CDR3 coding sequence is TGTGCCAGCAGCTTACACAGGGGAACAGATACGCAGTATTTT. Translation: CASSLHRGTDTQYF.

The chain is built from TRBV27 and TRBJ2-1; D perhaps matches TRBD1 (5 bases). V dropped 3 bases and J dropped 6 bases, with 18 bases sitting between them. CDR1 and CDR2 (germline): MNHEY, SMNVEV (reference sequence). The length of the CDR3 is 16 residues. CDR3 DNA sequence: TGTGCCAGCAGTTTTGACAGAAGCTTGGGTTTCAATGAGCAGTTCTTC. This codes for CASSFDRSLGFNEQFF.

The V call is TRBV29-1, the J call TRBJ2-7; TRBD2 is a possible D gene (6 bases). Germline V gene data show CDR1 as SQVTM and CDR2 as ANQGSEA. The CDR3 spans 15 residues. Trimming pared 4 bases from V and 3 bases from J, leaving 19 bases between. The CDR3 here is CSVVGVGRGNYEQYF. Written as DNA, the CDR3 is TGCAGCGTTGTGGGAGTTGGGCGGGGAAACTACGAGCAGTACTTC.

The chain joins TRBV2 to TRBJ2-2; D is perhaps TRBD2 (5 bases). V was trimmed by 6 bases and J by 8 bases, leaving 7 bases between them. The CDR3 runs 11 residues. Germline V gene sequence: CDR1 SNHLY, CDR2 FYNNEI. CDR3 in DNA: TGTGCCAGCAGCGGGATAGGGGAGCTGTTTTTT. Its translation is CASSGIGELFF. Drawing the rest from reference TRBV2 and TRBJ2-2, the complete variable domain is EPEVTQTPSHQVTQMGQEVILRCVPISNHLYFYWYRQILGQKVEFLVSFYNNEISEKSEIFDDQFSVERPDGSNFTLKIRSTKLEDSAMYFCASSGIGELFFGEGSRLTVL.

The chain employs TRBV15 and TRBJ1-1; the D is unclear. CDR3 size: 13 residues. In germline, CDR1 is LNHNV, CDR2 YYDKDF (reference sequence). Trimming shortened V by 1 base and J by 6 bases, and 9 bases separated the two germline ends. In DNA form, the CDR3 reads TGTGCCACCAGCAGAGCCCCCGAATCTGAAGCTTTCTTT. It yields the protein CATSRAPESEAFF.

V usage is TRBV5-1 and J usage is TRBJ1-1; 7 nucleotides agree with TRBD1. Per the germline V gene, CDR1 is SGHRS and CDR2 is YFSETQ. This CDR3 has 14 amino acids. V shed 7 bases, J shed 0 bases, and the junction held 6 bases outside the gene matches. CDR3 region: CASGPGQMNTEAFF. DNA for the CDR3: TGCGCCAGCGGTCCGGGACAGATGAACACTGAAGCTTTCTTT.

The rearrangement links TRBV5-1 to TRBJ2-3, with TRBD2 matching over 7 bases. This CDR3 spans 15 amino acids. With 6 bases clipped from V and 0 bases from J, the junction kept 7 bases outside the gene matches. Looked up from germline, CDR1 is SGHRS and CDR2 is YFSETQ. In DNA form, the CDR3 reads TGCGCCAGCACCTTCGGCGGGGGTAGCACAGATACGCAGTATTTT. Protein: CASTFGGGSTDTQYF.